Below are 22 T cell receptor beta chains sequenced from a single sample in a study of CD8 T cells in acute hepatitis C reinfection. Time point noted: naive CD8 control sorted from an acute-time-point sample. Clones were sequenced by immunoSEQ multiplex PCR, and TCRdb holds only the in-frame ones, with some missing. The repertoire holds about 38,000 clones, with about 86% as singletons. The sample consisted of naive CD8+ T cells from PBMCs. These receptors all come from a man aged 25-40 years with chronic hepatitis C.

The chain combines TRBV6-5 with TRBJ1-5; 8 bases line up with TRBD1. Trimming cost V 6 bases and J 4 bases; bases outside gene matches: 8. The CDR3 sequence is 15 residues long. The germline CDR1 and CDR2 sequences are MNHEY and SVGAGI. DNA for the CDR3: TGTGCCAGCAGCGTCACAGGGGGAGGGAATCAGCCCCAGCATTTT. This codes for CASSVTGGGNQPQHF.

The chain couples TRBV27 to TRBJ1-1; unclear D gene. Deletions cut 0 bases from V and 7 bases from J, with 9 bases between. Germline V lookup: CDR1 MNHEY, CDR2 SMNVEV (reference sequence). The CDR3 is made up of 13 amino acids. The CDR3: CASSLSRSVEAFF. The CDR3 DNA reads as TGTGCCAGCAGTTTATCACGGAGCGTTGAAGCTTTCTTT.

This clone was observed once. The chain links TRBV5-1 to TRBJ2-7; TRBD1 aligns across 10 bases. After removal of 3 bases from V and 3 bases from J, the junction contained 3 bases not matched to a gene. The germline V gene encodes CDR1 SGHRS and CDR2 YFSETQ. The CDR3 totals 14 residues. The CDR3 protein is CASSYGQGDYEQYF. The CDR3 region has the DNA TGCGCCAGCAGCTATGGACAGGGGGACTACGAGCAGTACTTC.

A single count supports this clone. This chain connects TRBV5-6 to TRBJ2-5; no firm D call. Germline values: CDR1 SGHDT, CDR2 YYEEEE. With 4 bases removed from V and 2 bases from J, the gap between germline ends came to 6 bases. There are 12 residues in the CDR3. The CDR3 here is CASSDHQETQYF. As DNA, the CDR3 is TGTGCCAGCAGCGACCATCAAGAGACCCAGTACTTC.

The CDR3: CASSLIFFGGYTF. The CDR3 DNA follows: TGTGCCAGCAGCTTAATCTTCTTTGGTGGCTACACCTTC. The chain carries TRBV7-2 and TRBJ1-2; D not certain. The CDR3 has 13 residues. Germline values: CDR1 SGHTA, CDR2 FQGNSA. The ends were cut back, 2 bases at V and 7 bases at J, with 11 bases in the middle.

A few counts support this clone. The chain carries TRBV5-4 and TRBJ2-3, with D unresolved. Trimming removed 3 bases at V and 3 bases at J, with 5 bases between. The CDR3 has 12 amino acids. CDR1 and CDR2 (germline): SGHNT, YYREEE (reference sequence). CDR3 sequence reads: CASSSATDTQYF. CDR3 sequence (DNA): TGTGCCAGCAGCTCCGCGACAGATACGCAGTATTTT.

This clone was observed a handful of times. The chain joins TRBV5-5 to TRBJ1-1; no clear D. The V and J ends lost 0 bases and 1 base respectively, with 4 bases between them. From germline, CDR1 is SGHKS and CDR2 YYEKEE (reference sequence). CDR3 size: 13 residues. CDR3 loop: CASSLGPNTEAFF. The CDR3 nucleotides are TGTGCCAGCAGCTTGGGCCCGAACACTGAAGCTTTCTTT.

The chain couples TRBV4-1 to TRBJ2-1, with D hard to call. Germline V gene lookup returns CDR1 MGHRA and CDR2 YSYEKL. The V gene lost 1 base and the J gene lost 6 bases, with 16 bases spanning the gap. The CDR3 contains 16 residues. CDR3 coding DNA: TGCGCCAGCAGCCAAGTGGGCACCTACCCGGGCAATGAGCAGTTCTTC. Amino acid sequence: CASSQVGTYPGNEQFF.

This chain links TRBV11-2 with TRBJ1-6, with D possibly TRBD1 on 5 matching bases. Trimming removed 5 bases at V and 5 bases at J, with 16 bases between. The germline gives CDR1 SGHAT, CDR2 FQNNGV. The CDR3 has 16 amino acids. The CDR3 loop reads CASSRLRGEDNSPLHF. The CDR3, as DNA: TGTGCCAGCAGCCGATTGAGGGGAGAGGATAATTCACCCCTCCACTTT.

The genes are TRBV7-9 and TRBJ2-7; D uncertain. Germline loops: CDR1 SEHNR, CDR2 FQNEAQ (reference sequence). This CDR3 comprises 13 residues. The V gene lost 5 bases and the J gene lost 0 bases, with 8 bases spanning the gap. The CDR3 is CASSGESSYEQYF. DNA of the CDR3: TGTGCCAGCAGCGGTGAGAGCTCCTACGAGCAGTACTTC.

The chain combines TRBV2 with TRBJ1-2; no firm D call. The CDR3 is 12 amino acids. Germline CDR1 SNHLY, CDR2 FYNNEI. V shed 2 bases and J shed 4 bases, with 5 bases lying between them. CDR3 in amino acids: CASSEISYGYTF. The CDR3 coding sequence is TGTGCCAGCAGTGAAATCTCCTATGGCTACACCTTC.

The V gene is TRBV7-9, the J gene TRBJ2-3; no firm D call. Germline-derived CDR1 and CDR2 are SEHNR and FQNEAQ (reference sequence). Trimming pared 7 bases from V and 2 bases from J, leaving 13 bases between. The CDR3 has 14 residues. The CDR3 is CASTRTEATDTQYF. CDR3 DNA: TGTGCCAGCACTCGGACGGAAGCCACAGATACGCAGTATTTT. The entire variable domain, with the rest obtained from reference TRBV7-9 and TRBJ2-3, is as follows: DTGVSQNPRHKITKRGQNVTFRCDPISEHNRLYWYRQTLGQGPEFLTYFQNEAQLEKSRLLSDRFSAERPKGSFSTLEIQRTEQGDSAMYLCASTRTEATDTQYFGPGTRLTVL.

This chain uses TRBV19 with TRBJ2-1; the match to TRBD2 covers 10 bases. CDR1 is LNHDA and CDR2 is SQIVND in the germline V gene (reference sequence). V lost 3 bases, J lost 7 bases, and 12 bases stayed unmatched. The CDR3 is 17 residues long. CDR3 in amino acids: CASSISGRPPVGNEQFF. As DNA, the CDR3 is TGTGCCAGTAGTATTAGCGGGAGGCCTCCGGTGGGGAATGAGCAGTTCTTC.

The rearrangement uses TRBV30 and TRBJ2-2, with TRBD2 matching over 9 bases. In germline, CDR1 is GTSNPN, CDR2 SVGIG (reference sequence). Trimming at V came to 5 bases and at J to 7 bases, leaving 5 bases not matched to a gene. The CDR3 is made up of 13 amino acids. The CDR3 nucleotides are TGTGCCTGGGGGGGACTAGCCTACGGGGAGCTGTTTTTT. Protein: CAWGGLAYGELFF.

A single count supports this clone. The chain combines TRBV13 with TRBJ2-6; D is unclear. Germline values: CDR1 PRHDT, CDR2 FYEKMQ (reference sequence). The V and J ends lost 1 base and 1 base respectively, with 17 bases between them. This CDR3 spans 19 amino acids. The CDR3 nucleotides read TGTGCCAGCAGCTTAGAAATCGGCTTAGAGATATCTGGGGCCAACGTCCTGACTTTC. Protein sequence: CASSLEIGLEISGANVLTF.

The CDR3 coding sequence is TGTGCCAGCAGTCCGAGAGACAAGTTGAACACTGAAGCTTTCTTT. Translated: CASSPRDKLNTEAFF. The J gene is TRBJ1-1, the V gene TRBV27; no reliable D call. The CDR3 sequence is 15 residues long. Trimming removed 5 bases from V and 0 bases from J, with 13 bases in between. CDR1 MNHEY and CDR2 SMNVEV come from the germline V gene (reference sequence).

CDR3 nucleotides: TGTGCCAGCAGGAATACAGGGTCTTACGGCTACACCTTC. It translates to CASRNTGSYGYTF. This chain uses TRBV27 with TRBJ1-2; D possibly corresponds to TRBD1 (6 bases). Trimming removed 6 bases at V and 8 bases at J, with 16 bases between. CDR1 is MNHEY and CDR2 is SMNVEV in the germline V gene (reference sequence). This CDR3 is built from 13 residues.

This clone was seen only once. This sequence joins TRBV6-6 and TRBJ2-5; 10 bases fit TRBD1. This CDR3 region has 14 residues. V gave up 8 bases and J gave up 1 base; unmatched junction bases: 4. CDR1 is MNHNY and CDR2 is SVGAGI in the germline V gene (reference sequence). CDR3 loop: CASYRDRGQETQYF. CDR3 nucleotides: TGTGCCAGCTATAGGGACAGGGGCCAAGAGACCCAGTACTTC.

The genes are TRBV6-5 and TRBJ2-3; perhaps TRBD2 as D (6 bases). V gave up 2 bases and J gave up 6 bases, with 12 bases separating them. Germline values: CDR1 MNHEY, CDR2 SVGAGI. There are 14 residues in the CDR3. DNA of the CDR3: TGTGCCAGCAGTTACGGGTCGGGGGTGGATACGCAGTATTTT. Residues: CASSYGSGVDTQYF.

The CDR3 nucleotides are TGTGCCACCTCGGATTGGGTAGCGAGCAATGAGCAGTTCTTC. Translated, it gives CATSDWVASNEQFF. The rearrangement uses TRBV19 and TRBJ2-1, with D perhaps matching TRBD2 (5 bases). In germline, CDR1 is LNHDA, CDR2 SQIVND (reference sequence). CDR3 size: 14 residues. Trimming took off 10 bases at V and 6 bases at J, with 19 bases between the two ends.

The chain uses TRBV7-6 and TRBJ1-2, with 10 bases identical to TRBD1. With V trimmed by 5 bases and J by 6 bases, 12 bases remained unmatched. Germline assignment: CDR1 SGHVS and CDR2 FNYEAQ. The CDR3 extends over 16 amino acids. In DNA form, the CDR3 reads TGTGCCAGCAGCCCCGGGACAGGGGCGTTGGAAAATGGCTACACCTTC. Amino acids: CASSPGTGALENGYTF.

J is TRBJ2-1 and V is TRBV4-2, with D maybe TRBD2 (6 bases). CDR1 is LGHNA, CDR2 YNFKEQ, per germline. Trimming cost V 4 bases and J 0 bases, with 13 bases left between them. The CDR3 covers 16 residues. The CDR3 DNA reads as TGTGCCAGCAGCCCTAGCGTCCTAAGCTCCTACAATGAGCAGTTCTTC. Its translation: CASSPSVLSSYNEQFF.